This passage covers 9 T cell receptor beta chains from one sample sequenced in a study of T cells in Graves' hyperthyroidism and ophthalmopathy. Amplification of TCR beta CDR3 regions was performed using RNA transcripts as template. With the HTBI primer set, the TCR CDR3 went through a first round of RT-PCR. TCRdb recomputed calls from the multiplex PCR reads with MiXCR, one row per CDR3 protein. The sample consists of some 690,000 distinct CDR3 sequences, around a sixth of them appearing once. Sequencing was carried out using blood. The receptors derive from a man over 45 with Graves' hyperthyroidism.

This clonotype was seen ten or more times. The chain couples TRBV3-1 to TRBJ2-5; D unresolved. V dropped 1 base and J dropped 5 bases, with 14 bases sitting between them. The CDR3 spans 15 residues. Germline values: CDR1 LGHDT, CDR2 YNNKEL (reference sequence). CDR3 amino acids: CASSQGSTEWETQYF. CDR3 DNA sequence: TGTGCCAGCAGCCAAGGCTCGACTGAGTGGGAGACCCAGTACTTC.

This clonotype occurred a few times. This chain uses TRBV2 with TRBJ2-6; D is undetermined. V lost 1 base and J 0 bases, leaving 10 bases between the germline ends. Germline CDR1 reads SNHLY; CDR2 reads FYNNEI. The CDR3 is 17 amino acids. The CDR3 loop is CASSEGGARSGANVLTF. The CDR3 bases are TGTGCCAGCAGTGAAGGAGGTGCGCGCTCTGGGGCCAACGTCCTGACTTTC. Variable domain in full (rest from reference TRBV2 and TRBJ2-6): EPEVTQTPSHQVTQMGQEVILRCVPISNHLYFYWYRQILGQKVEFLVSFYNNEISEKSEIFDDQFSVERPDGSNFTLKIRSTKLEDSAMYFCASSEGGARSGANVLTFGAGSRLTVL.

This clonotype was found many times. The V call is TRBV28, the J call TRBJ2-1; 11 nucleotides agree with TRBD2. CDR1 and CDR2 (germline): MDHEN, SYDVKM. The junction had 9 bases not matched to a gene; V was cut back by 3 bases and J by 11 bases. The CDR3 runs to 15 residues. The CDR3 region has the DNA TGTGCCAGCAGTTTTGTAACTAGCGGGAGCTTCCAGCAGTTCTTC. Translated, it gives CASSFVTSGSFQQFF.

This clonotype was recorded at least ten times. J is TRBJ2-5 and V is TRBV28, with 9 nucleotides matching TRBD2. Per the germline V gene, CDR1 is MDHEN and CDR2 is SYDVKM. J was trimmed by 5 bases and V by 2 bases; bases with no gene match: 9. The CDR3 spans 16 residues. Written as DNA, the CDR3 is TGTGCCAGCAGTTTAGGGGTCGCGGGAGGGTTGGAGACCCAGTACTTC. It is translated as CASSLGVAGGLETQYF. Complete variable domain (other parts from reference TRBV28 and TRBJ2-5): DVKVTQSSRYLVKRTGEKVFLECVQDMDHENMFWYRQDPGLGLRLIYFSYDVKMKEKGDIPEGYSVSREKKERFSLILESASTNQTSMYLCASSLGVAGGLETQYFGPGTRLLVL.

There are many counts of this clonotype. This chain connects TRBV27 to TRBJ1-5; TRBD1 matches at 10 bases. The CDR3 is 16 residues long. From germline, CDR1 is MNHEY and CDR2 SMNVEV (reference sequence). The J segment lost 1 base and the V segment lost 5 bases, leaving 5 bases of the junction unmatched. The CDR3 sequence is CASSRQGAKSNQPQHF. DNA of the CDR3: TGTGCCAGCAGTAGACAGGGGGCGAAAAGCAATCAGCCCCAGCATTTT.

There are a few counts of this clonotype. This chain uses TRBV28 with TRBJ2-3, with TRBD2 matching over 8 bases. This CDR3 has 18 amino acids. Germline lookup yields CDR1 MDHEN and CDR2 SYDVKM. The V segment lost 3 bases and the J segment 0 bases; nucleotides outside the gene matches: 11. The CDR3 DNA reads TGTGCCAGCAGTTTTCGGCCGATGGGACTAGTAAGCACAGATACGCAGTATTTT. Residues: CASSFRPMGLVSTDTQYF.

This clonotype was counted at least ten times. The chain links TRBV28 to TRBJ1-4, with D possibly TRBD1 on 5 matching bases. Germline CDR1 and CDR2: MDHEN and SYDVKM. V lost 4 bases and J 7 bases, leaving 13 bases between the germline ends. The CDR3 loop spans 14 amino acids. As DNA, the CDR3 is TGTGCCAGCAGTTCGGGGCAGGGAACTGAAAAACTGTTTTTT. Its translation: CASSSGQGTEKLFF.

The table lists this clonotype with many counts. The V gene is TRBV2, the J gene TRBJ2-2; TRBD1 matches 7 bases. The CDR3 is made up of 12 amino acids. CDR1 and CDR2 from the germline V gene are SNHLY and FYNNEI. With 6 bases clipped from V and 5 bases from J, the junction kept 0 bases outside the gene matches. CDR3 DNA sequence: TGTGCCAGCAGACAGGGGACCGGGGAGCTGTTTTTT. As protein: CASRQGTGELFF.

The chain joins TRBV12-3 or TRBV12-4 to TRBJ1-1; 12 nucleotides agree with TRBD1. With V trimmed by 6 bases and J by 0 bases, 11 bases remained unmatched. The CDR3 has 18 amino acids. This CDR3 is CASRPAPGQGALNTEAFF. The CDR3 nucleotides are TGTGCCAGCAGACCGGCTCCGGGACAGGGGGCTCTGAACACTGAAGCTTTCTTT.